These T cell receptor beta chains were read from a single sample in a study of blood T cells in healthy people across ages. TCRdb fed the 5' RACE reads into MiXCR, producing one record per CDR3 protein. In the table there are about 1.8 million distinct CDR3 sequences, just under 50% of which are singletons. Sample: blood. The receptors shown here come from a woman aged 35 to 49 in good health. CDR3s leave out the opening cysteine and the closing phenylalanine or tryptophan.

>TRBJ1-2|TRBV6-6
ASSYSDAGPFGYT
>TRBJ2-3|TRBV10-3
AISIQGDTDTQY
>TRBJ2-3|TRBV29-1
SVAQRDRGVTDTQY
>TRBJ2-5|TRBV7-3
ASSPGPKETQY
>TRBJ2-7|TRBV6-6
ASSYSRQGIWEQY
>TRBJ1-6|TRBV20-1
SAPGLQGINSPLH
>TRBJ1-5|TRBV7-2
ASSSRTGEQPQH
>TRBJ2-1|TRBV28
ASRPLAGESYNEQF
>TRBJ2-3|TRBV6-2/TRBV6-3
ASRYVDTQY
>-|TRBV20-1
SARGRGLYYEQY
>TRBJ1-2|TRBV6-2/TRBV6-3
ASSRTGETNYGYT
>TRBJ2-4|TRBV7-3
ASSRQGGDIQY
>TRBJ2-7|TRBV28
ASNSGQTISYEQY
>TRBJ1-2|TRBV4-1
ASSPLITGQGGFYGYT
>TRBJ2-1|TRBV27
ASSLSRGPVEQF
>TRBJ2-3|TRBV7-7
ASSRDGGSGDTQY
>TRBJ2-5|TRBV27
ASSFGTGGQETQY
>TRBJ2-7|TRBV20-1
SANQPAGSPYEQY
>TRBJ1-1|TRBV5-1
ASVWGTEAF
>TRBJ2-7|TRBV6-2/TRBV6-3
ASSYNPGTGNIVYEQY
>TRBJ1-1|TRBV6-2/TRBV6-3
ASSYSPGRLVDTEAF
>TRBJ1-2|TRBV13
ASSVTDHYGYT
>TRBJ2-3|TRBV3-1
ASSQQGTYTDTQY
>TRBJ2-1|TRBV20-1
SAIPPGGQNNEQF
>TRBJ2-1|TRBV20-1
SARDTGRDRVIGEQF
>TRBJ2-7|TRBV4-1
ASSLYSGNSYEQY
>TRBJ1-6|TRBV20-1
SAPEGLSNSPLH
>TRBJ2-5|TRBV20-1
SARATRQGVETQY
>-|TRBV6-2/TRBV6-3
ASSFLPWDYQSYEQY
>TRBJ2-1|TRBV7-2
ASIREAGGQREQF
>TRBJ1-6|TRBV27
ASSFLGPASYNSPLH
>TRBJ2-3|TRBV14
ASRKGQLTDTQY
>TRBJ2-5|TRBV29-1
SVHRSVY
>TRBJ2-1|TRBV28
ASSADRAVYNEQF
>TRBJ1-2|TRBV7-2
ASSLGSQSSNYGYT
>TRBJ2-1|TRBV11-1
ASSRTKYNEQF
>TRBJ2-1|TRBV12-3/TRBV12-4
ASSPRTSGGEQF
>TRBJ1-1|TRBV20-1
SARSRTMNAEAF
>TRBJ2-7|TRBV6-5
ASTQVVPPYEQY
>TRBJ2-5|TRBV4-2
ASSQETSQETQY
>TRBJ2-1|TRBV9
ASSVVSGGLSYNEQF
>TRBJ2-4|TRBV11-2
ASNPQGQEQY
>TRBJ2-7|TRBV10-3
AISAGRSIEQY
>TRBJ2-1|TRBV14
ASSQDFSSGEQF
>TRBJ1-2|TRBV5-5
VSSAGTGINYGYT
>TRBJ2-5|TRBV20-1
SVREGALWETQY
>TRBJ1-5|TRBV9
ASSASGSSNQPQH
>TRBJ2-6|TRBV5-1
ASSLSSRTGANVLT
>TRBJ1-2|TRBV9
ASSANGLRGYT
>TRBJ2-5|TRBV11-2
ASSTTRGEQETQY
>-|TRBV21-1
ASSGSGVPPHEQY
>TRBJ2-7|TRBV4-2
ASSQEWDSSYEQY
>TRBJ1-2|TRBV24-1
ATSDSTINYGYT
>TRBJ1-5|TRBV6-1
ASTSRVGQPQH